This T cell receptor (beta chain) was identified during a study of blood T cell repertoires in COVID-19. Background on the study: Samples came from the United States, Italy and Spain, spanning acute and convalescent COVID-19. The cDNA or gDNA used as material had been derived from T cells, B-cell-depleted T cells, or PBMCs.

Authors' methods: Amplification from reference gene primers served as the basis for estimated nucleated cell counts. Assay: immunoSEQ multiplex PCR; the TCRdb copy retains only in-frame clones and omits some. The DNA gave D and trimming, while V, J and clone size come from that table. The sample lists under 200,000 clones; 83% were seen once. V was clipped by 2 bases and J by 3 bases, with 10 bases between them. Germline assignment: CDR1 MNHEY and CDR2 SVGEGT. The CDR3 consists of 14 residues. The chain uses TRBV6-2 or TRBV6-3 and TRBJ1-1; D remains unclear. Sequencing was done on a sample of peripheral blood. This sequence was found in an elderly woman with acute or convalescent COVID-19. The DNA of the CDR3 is TGTGCCAGCAGTTACGAGGAGGGTTACACTGAAGCTTTCTTT. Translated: CASSYEEGYTEAFF.